This T cell receptor (beta chain) stems from a study of vaccination and CD4 T cells after COVID-19. Turning to the study itself: Convalescent individuals numbered four females and six males, two being Hispanic. Investigators took post-vaccine samples a median about 65 days after dose two, within a range of 14 to 241.

Study-wide findings and caveats: The median count of SARS-CoV-2-reactive clonotypes rose from approximately 21 to 40, not significantly. Researchers report that a median roughly 86% of reactive clones in convalescent patients surfaced only post-vaccination.

The germline V gene has CDR1 LNHNV and CDR2 YYDKDF (reference sequence). Trimming pared 0 bases from V and 3 bases from J, leaving 11 bases between. This CDR3 region has 15 residues. The treatment is: approximately nine-day PBMC culture with coronavirus spike peptide pools or control peptides (ViraFEST assay). Cultured CD4+ T-cell DNA underwent Oncomine TCR Beta short-read sequencing. Using its own MiXCR run on the PCR reads, TCRdb lists one record per CDR3 protein. This sample has about 13,000 distinct CDR3 sequences, with around two thirds found just once. Turning to this clonotype: Antigen unknown.

This sequence was found in a human donor who had recovered from COVID-19. The sequencing input was CD4+ T cells from blood, cultured in vitro. V is TRBV15 and J is TRBJ1-2, with a weak D call TRBD1 (5 bases). The CDR3 here is CATSRDWGVHYGYTF. The CDR3 DNA sequence: TGTGCCACCAGCAGAGATTGGGGGGTCCACTATGGCTACACCTTC.